The 27 T cell receptor beta chains presented below share a single source sample, sequenced in a study of blood T cell repertoires in COVID-19. Only in-frame clones appear in the TCRdb table, and some are missing; sequencing was by immunoSEQ multiplex PCR. Of just over 650,000 clones listed, approximately 90% are singletons. Sample: peripheral blood. Receptors originate from a woman aged 18-30 years with acute or convalescent COVID-19.

The chain links TRBV19 to TRBJ1-5; 7 bases fit TRBD1. The CDR3 runs 19 residues. CDR1 and CDR2 from the germline V gene are LNHDA and SQIVND (reference sequence). Unmatched junction bases numbered 14, after V lost 1 base and J lost 2 bases. Written as DNA, the CDR3 is TGTGCCAGTAGTATAGTCGAGGTAGGGGGCGGTCAGGGCAATCAGCCCCAGCATTTT. This gives the protein CASSIVEVGGGQGNQPQHF. Drawing the rest from reference TRBV19 and TRBJ1-5, the complete variable domain is DGGITQSPKYLFRKEGQNVTLSCEQNLNHDAMYWYRQDPGQGLRLIYYSQIVNDFQKGDIAEGYSVSREKKESFPLTVTSAQKNPTAFYLCASSIVEVGGGQGNQPQHFGDGTRLSIL.

The genes are TRBV30 and TRBJ1-1; tentative D call: TRBD1 (6 bases). This CDR3 comprises 13 residues. Germline V gives CDR1 GTSNPN, CDR2 SVGIG (reference sequence). Deletions cut 5 bases from V and 5 bases from J, with 15 bases between. In DNA, the CDR3 is TGTGCCTGGCAGATACAGGGATGGACTGAAGCTTTCTTT. Translating gives CAWQIQGWTEAFF.

This chain links TRBV12-3 or TRBV12-4 with TRBJ1-2, with D perhaps matching TRBD1 (6 bases). V was clipped by 3 bases and J by 6 bases, with 8 bases between them. The CDR3 consists of 12 residues. CDR3 coding DNA: TGTGCCAGCAGTTTCAGGGGTGATGGCTACACCTTC. Translating gives CASSFRGDGYTF.

The rearrangement links TRBV5-1 to TRBJ1-1; 10 bases map to TRBD1. This CDR3 contains 15 residues. Per the germline V gene, CDR1 is SGHRS and CDR2 is YFSETQ. V dropped 2 bases and J dropped 9; count of bases not matched to a gene: 10. CDR3 sequence reads: CASSLSGQGGPKAFF. The CDR3 region has the DNA TGCGCCAGCAGCTTATCAGGACAGGGGGGCCCTAAAGCTTTCTTT.

V usage is TRBV30 and J usage is TRBJ1-2; no clear D gene. The CDR3 is 11 residues long. CDR1 GTSNPN and CDR2 SVGIG come from the germline V gene (reference sequence). The ends were cut back, 0 bases at V and 13 bases at J, with 12 bases in the middle. The DNA of the CDR3 is TGTGCCTGGAGTGTTTTAGGAGCGAGCACCTTC. It specifies CAWSVLGASTF.

The rearrangement links TRBV25-1 to TRBJ2-2; D not resolved. Trimming removed 5 bases at V and 1 base at J, with 8 bases between. In germline, CDR1 is MGHDK, CDR2 SYGVNS. There are 14 residues in the CDR3. In nucleotides, the CDR3 is TGTGCCAGCAGTTTTTCTTGGAACACCGGGGAGCTGTTTTTT. It is translated as CASSFSWNTGELFF.

The chain employs TRBV6-5 and TRBJ2-7; the D gene is possibly TRBD1 (5 bases). V lost 6 bases to trimming and J lost 4 bases, with 16 bases between them. CDR1 is MNHEY and CDR2 is SVGAGI in the germline V gene. This CDR3 spans 14 amino acids. The DNA of the CDR3 is TGTGCCAGCAGCCCACGCCCCAGGGCGTACGAGCAGTACTTC. It translates to CASSPRPRAYEQYF.

The gene calls are TRBV4-3 and TRBJ2-1; 9 bases match TRBD1. The CDR3 contains 15 residues. V dropped 2 bases and J dropped 6; count of bases not matched to a gene: 5. Germline CDR1 and CDR2: LGHNA and YSLEER. In nucleotides, the CDR3 is TGCGCCAGCAGCCAAATCGGGACAGGGTTCAATGAGCAGTTCTTC. As protein: CASSQIGTGFNEQFF.

This chain joins TRBV5-4 and TRBJ1-5; TRBD1 matches at 7 bases. The trim removed 4 bases at V and 0 bases at J, leaving 10 bases unmatched. The CDR3 consists of 17 residues. Germline CDR1 is SGHNT and CDR2 is YYREEE (reference sequence). The CDR3 is CASSAGTATYSNQPQHF. The CDR3 DNA follows: TGTGCCAGCAGCGCCGGGACAGCAACTTATAGCAATCAGCCCCAGCATTTT.

This clone was observed a single time. The V and J genes are TRBV6-6 and TRBJ1-5; TRBD1 aligns across 7 bases. Germline-derived CDR1 and CDR2 are MNHNY and SVGAGI (reference sequence). The CDR3 extends over 13 amino acids. V lost 8 bases and J lost 4; bases outside the gene matches: 5. The CDR3 coding sequence is TGTGCCAGCGGTAAACAGGGGAATCAGCCCCAGCATTTT. The encoded protein is CASGKQGNQPQHF.

The rearrangement links TRBV5-1 to TRBJ2-1; TRBD1 agrees at 11 bases. The CDR3 is 15 residues long. V trimming: 3 bases; J trimming: 7 bases; junction bases outside the gene matches: 6. Per the germline V gene, CDR1 is SGHRS and CDR2 is YFSETQ. CDR3 amino acids: CASSWTGTGGNEQFF. CDR3 bases: TGCGCCAGCAGCTGGACCGGGACAGGGGGGAATGAGCAGTTCTTC.

V is TRBV2 and J is TRBJ1-6; 10 bases are shared with TRBD1. V gave up 8 bases and J gave up 14 bases; unmatched junction bases: 12. CDR1 is SNHLY, CDR2 FYNNEI, per germline. CDR3 length equals 14 residues. The CDR3 nucleotides read TGTGCCAGCGCGGGAGGACAGGGGGATTGGGCCCTCCACTTT. Its translation is CASAGGQGDWALHF.

The rearrangement links TRBV6-2 or TRBV6-3 to TRBJ1-5; 9 bases match TRBD1. V dropped 5 bases and J dropped 0; count of bases not matched to a gene: 8. Germline CDR1 MNHEY, CDR2 SVGEGT. CDR3 size: 17 residues. CDR3 protein: CASSLDTGGYSNQPQHF. CDR3 in DNA: TGTGCCAGCAGTCTCGATACAGGGGGCTATAGCAATCAGCCCCAGCATTTT.

The gene calls are TRBV6-5 and TRBJ2-7; 8 bases are a match to TRBD1. J was trimmed by 0 bases and V by 8 bases; bases with no gene match: 6. CDR1 is MNHEY, CDR2 SVGAGI, per germline. There are 14 residues in the CDR3. The CDR3 nucleotides are TGTGCCAGCCGGAGACAGGGGCCCTCCTACGAGCAGTACTTC. It is translated as CASRRQGPSYEQYF.

The genes are TRBV5-6 and TRBJ2-2, with D possibly matching TRBD1 (5 bases). V was cut by 2 bases and J by 5 bases, with 10 bases left in between. Germline CDR1 and CDR2: SGHDT and YYEEEE. The CDR3 is 14 amino acids. The CDR3 region is CASSFQGVTGELFF. CDR3 nucleotide sequence: TGTGCCAGCAGCTTCCAGGGTGTGACCGGGGAGCTGTTTTTT.

The chain joins TRBV18 to TRBJ1-1; D is possibly TRBD1 (5 bases). V was trimmed by 1 base and J by 5 bases, leaving 11 bases between them. Germline-derived CDR1 and CDR2 are KGHSH and LQKENI. This CDR3 is built from 14 residues. The chain's CDR3 is CASSPRGEGTEAFF. CDR3 sequence (DNA): TGTGCCAGCTCACCACGGGGGGAAGGGACTGAAGCTTTCTTT.

V gene TRBV19 combines with J gene TRBJ1-6, with 8 bases identical to TRBD1. CDR3 length: 15 residues. Looked up from germline, CDR1 is LNHDA and CDR2 is SQIVND (reference sequence). The V segment lost 8 bases and the J segment 6 bases; nucleotides outside the gene matches: 9. CDR3 DNA sequence: TGTGCCAGTGGGGGGACAGGACCCTTTAATTCACCCCTCCACTTT. Protein sequence: CASGGTGPFNSPLHF.

The chain uses TRBV19 and TRBJ1-6; D is possibly TRBD1 (6 bases). V was trimmed by 6 bases and J by 11 bases, leaving 17 bases between them. The CDR3 spans 14 residues. The germline CDR1 and CDR2 sequences are LNHDA and SQIVND (reference sequence). The CDR3 sequence is CASSSGQSSAPLHF. Written as DNA, the CDR3 is TGTGCCAGTAGCTCCGGACAGTCGTCCGCACCCCTCCACTTT. The complete variable domain, with remaining parts taken from reference TRBV19 and TRBJ1-6, reads DGGITQSPKYLFRKEGQNVTLSCEQNLNHDAMYWYRQDPGQGLRLIYYSQIVNDFQKGDIAEGYSVSREKKESFPLTVTSAQKNPTAFYLCASSSGQSSAPLHFGNGTRLTVT.

The rearrangement uses TRBV6-5 and TRBJ2-5, with a tentative D call TRBD2 (6 bases). CDR3 size: 12 residues. CDR1 and CDR2 from the germline V gene are MNHEY and SVGAGI. V lost 7 bases and J 5 bases, leaving 11 bases between the germline ends. The CDR3 bases are TGTGCCAGCATGAGGGACTGGGAGACCCAGTACTTC. It codes for CASMRDWETQYF.

The chain links TRBV6-2 or TRBV6-3 to TRBJ1-6; D remains ambiguous. CDR3 length: 14 amino acids. The V end lost 5 bases, the J end lost 10 bases, and 15 bases lay between the germline ends. Germline CDR1 reads MNHEY; CDR2 reads SVGEGT. CDR3 sequence reads: CASSPGMMGSPLHF. The CDR3 region has the DNA TGTGCCAGCAGTCCCGGGATGATGGGGTCACCCCTCCACTTT.

V usage is TRBV10-3 and J usage is TRBJ2-7; TRBD1 matches at 7 bases. Germline-derived CDR1 and CDR2 are ENHRY and SYGVKD. The junction had 12 bases not matched to a gene; V was cut back by 4 bases and J by 3 bases. The CDR3 sequence is 16 residues long. CDR3 loop: CAISVYLDRNYYEQYF. The CDR3 nucleotides are TGTGCCATCAGTGTTTATTTGGACAGGAATTACTACGAGCAGTACTTC.

The chain links TRBV5-6 to TRBJ2-7; unclear D gene. Germline V lookup: CDR1 SGHDT, CDR2 YYEEEE. The germline V and J ends were trimmed by 4 bases and 3 bases, with 8 bases remaining between them. This CDR3 is built from 12 residues. Written as DNA, the CDR3 is TGTGCCAGCAGCACATCAAGCTACGAGCAGTACTTC. Its protein is CASSTSSYEQYF. The full variable domain, completed using reference TRBV5-6 and TRBJ2-7, is DAGVTQSPTHLIKTRGQQVTLRCSPKSGHDTVSWYQQALGQGPQFIFQYYEEEERQRGNFPDRFSGHQFPNYSSELNVNALLLGDSALYLCASSTSSYEQYFGPGTRLTVT.

The sample holds one count of this clone. This rearrangement joins TRBV9 to TRBJ2-2, with 7 nucleotides matching TRBD1. Trimming removed 0 bases from V and 4 bases from J; junction bases left unmatched: 6. The length of the CDR3 is 16 residues. Germline CDR1 SGDLS, CDR2 YYNGEE. In DNA form, the CDR3 reads TGTGCCAGCAGCGTAGGTAGGGGGCCCACCACCGGGGAGCTGTTTTTT. Its translation is CASSVGRGPTTGELFF.

The count of this clone is one. The chain couples TRBV11-1 to TRBJ1-2; 8 bases are shared with TRBD1. J lost 4 bases, V lost 6 bases, and 4 bases had no gene match. The CDR3 consists of 13 residues. CDR1 and CDR2 from the germline V gene are SGHAT and FQDESV (reference sequence). CDR3 amino acids: CASSSDRGYGYTF. CDR3 coding DNA: TGTGCCAGCAGTTCCGACAGGGGCTATGGCTACACCTTC.

The chain has TRBV6-1 and TRBJ1-1, with TRBD1 identical over 11 bases. There are 15 residues in the CDR3. The germline CDR1 and CDR2 sequences are MNHNS and SASEGT. Trimming removed 0 bases from V and 11 bases from J; junction bases left unmatched: 8. The CDR3 sequence is CASSEAIGQGAGAFF. The CDR3 DNA reads TGTGCCAGCAGTGAAGCAATCGGACAGGGGGCTGGGGCTTTCTTT.

The chain uses TRBV7-9 and TRBJ2-1, with 8 bases lining up with TRBD1. Germline CDR1 SEHNR, CDR2 FQNEAQ (reference sequence). V shed 6 bases, J shed 6 bases, and the junction held 13 bases outside the gene matches. This CDR3 comprises 16 residues. The CDR3 nucleotides are TGTGCCAGCAGGGACAGGGTCAGCATCCACCCCAATGAGCAGTTCTTC. Translated: CASRDRVSIHPNEQFF. The full variable domain, completed using reference TRBV7-9 and TRBJ2-1, is DTGVSQNPRHKITKRGQNVTFRCDPISEHNRLYWYRQTLGQGPEFLTYFQNEAQLEKSRLLSDRFSAERPKGSFSTLEIQRTEQGDSAMYLCASRDRVSIHPNEQFFGPGTRLTVL.

The rearrangement links TRBV19 to TRBJ2-7, with 8 positions matching TRBD1. The trim removed 0 bases at V and 2 bases at J, leaving 6 bases unmatched. Looked up from germline, CDR1 is LNHDA and CDR2 is SQIVND (reference sequence). This CDR3 has 16 amino acids. The CDR3 loop reads CASSIDGQGSPYEQYF. Written as DNA, the CDR3 is TGTGCCAGTAGTATAGACGGACAGGGATCACCCTACGAGCAGTACTTC.